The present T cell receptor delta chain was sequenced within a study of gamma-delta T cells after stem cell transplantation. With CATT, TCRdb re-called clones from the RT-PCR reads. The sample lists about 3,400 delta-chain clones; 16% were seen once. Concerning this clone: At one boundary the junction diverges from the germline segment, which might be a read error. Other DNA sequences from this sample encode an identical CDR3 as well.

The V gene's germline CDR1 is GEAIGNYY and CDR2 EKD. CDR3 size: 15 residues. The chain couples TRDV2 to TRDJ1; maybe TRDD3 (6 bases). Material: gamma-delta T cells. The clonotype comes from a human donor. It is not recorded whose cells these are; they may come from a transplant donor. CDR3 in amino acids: CACDTVGGNTDKLIF. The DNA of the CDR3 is TGTGCCTGTGACACCGTCGGGGGGAACACCGACAAACTCATCTTT.